This T cell receptor beta chain was recovered during a study of blood T cells in healthy people across ages. Using a J-beta primer mix together with a sample-barcoded 5' primer, a second PCR was run for about 7 to 12 cycles. TCRdb reprocessed the 5' RACE reads via MiXCR and lists one record per CDR3 protein. The sample records hundreds of thousands of distinct CDR3 sequences, 20% to 25% being singletons. Trimming stripped 0 bases from V and 5 bases from J, with 8 bases between. The CDR3 covers 13 residues. CDR1 and CDR2 from the germline V gene are MGHRA and YSYEKL. This sample was also put to use in a study of T cells of mothers and their children.

The clonotype comes from a boy between 10 and 17 years old in good health. The sequenced sample consisted of blood. This chain connects TRBV4-1 to TRBJ2-7; no reliable D call. The CDR3 spells CASSQDLVNEQYF. CDR3 DNA sequence: TGCGCCAGCAGCCAAGATTTGGTGAACGAGCAGTACTTC.